The next 32 T cell receptor beta chains were all read from a single sample in a study of monozygotic twins with inflammatory bowel disease. TCRdb reanalyzed the 5' RACE reads, giving one entry per CDR3 protein sequence and no DNA. The table counts 80,000 or so distinct CDR3 sequences; about 8% lies in the top ten. The sequenced material came from blood. The receptors here all came from a human donor with ulcerative colitis or Crohn's disease, or a healthy co-twin of an affected twin (not recorded which).

V is TRBV12-3 or TRBV12-4 and J is TRBJ1-5; TCRdb outputs TRBD1, but without DNA this stays unchecked. The CDR3 loop spans 15 amino acids. CDR3 in amino acids: CASSLGTGQNQPQHF.

J is TRBJ2-2 and V is TRBV5-1; the TCRdb call, TRBD1, lacks DNA for checking. From germline, CDR1 is SGHRS and CDR2 YFSETQ. This CDR3 is 20 amino acids long. The CDR3 protein is CASSQSGTGTLSSNTGELFF.

CDR3 amino acids: CASSPNGGGQETQYF. The chain recombines TRBV7-7 with TRBJ2-5; TCRdb picks TRBD1, but there is no DNA to check that call. This CDR3 has 15 amino acids. In germline, CDR1 is SSHAT, CDR2 FNYEAQ (reference sequence).

The CDR3 protein is CASNAQLDQPQQF. The chain combines TRBV2 with TRBJ1-5. This CDR3 comprises 13 residues. Germline CDR1 SNHLY, CDR2 FYNNEI.

The V and J genes are TRBV5-1 and TRBJ1-5; checking the TCRdb D call of TRBD1 is not possible without DNA. CDR1 and CDR2 from the germline V gene are SGHRS and YFSETQ. The length of the CDR3 is 15 residues. The CDR3: CASSPLPGRNQPQHF.

The CDR3 region is CASMRQRGDGYTF. The chain has TRBV6-5 and TRBJ1-2; lacking DNA, the TRBD1 call made by TCRdb goes unchecked. Germline values: CDR1 MNHEY, CDR2 SVGAGI. The CDR3 sequence is 13 residues long.

This chain uses TRBV20-1 with TRBJ2-3. CDR3 length equals 11 residues. The V gene's germline CDR1 is DFQATT and CDR2 SNEGSKA (reference sequence). CDR3 residues: CSARGTDTQYF.

The gene calls are TRBV5-1 and TRBJ1-1. There are 14 residues in the CDR3. Germline loops: CDR1 SGHRS, CDR2 YFSETQ. The chain's CDR3 is CASRGPRMGTEAFF.

The chain links TRBV20-1 to TRBJ2-7; the TRBD1 assignment by TCRdb is unverifiable without DNA. The CDR3 runs 14 residues. The germline gives CDR1 DFQATT, CDR2 SNEGSKA (reference sequence). CDR3 loop: CSVGGGPVRYEQYF.

The gene calls are TRBV24-1 and TRBJ1-2; TCRdb's assignment of TRBD1 cannot be checked, as there is no DNA. Per the germline V gene, CDR1 is KGHDR and CDR2 is SFDVKD. The CDR3 runs 13 residues. The CDR3 sequence is CATSDWTGNGYTF.

The chain employs TRBV3-1 and TRBJ1-1; TCRdb names TRBD1, which stays unverified in the absence of DNA. This CDR3 comprises 15 residues. From germline, CDR1 is LGHDT and CDR2 YNNKEL (reference sequence). The CDR3 reads CASSLATGGYTEAFF.

The chain links TRBV5-1 to TRBJ2-7; TCRdb selects TRBD1, and the lack of DNA leaves this call unchecked. This CDR3 comprises 14 residues. Germline CDR1 reads SGHRS; CDR2 reads YFSETQ. CDR3 loop: CASSWTGQRYEQYF.

This sequence joins TRBV19 and TRBJ2-5; TCRdb indicates TRBD1, and absent DNA this call remains unverified. CDR1 is LNHDA and CDR2 is SQIVND in the germline V gene (reference sequence). CDR3 length: 13 amino acids. CDR3 sequence reads: CASSTQGYETQYF.

The chain links TRBV29-1 to TRBJ2-1. Germline CDR1 is SQVTM and CDR2 is ANQGSEA. The CDR3 contains 11 residues. The CDR3 loop is CSLTRYTEQFF.

The V gene is TRBV18, the J gene TRBJ2-3. CDR3 size: 14 residues. Germline CDR1 reads KGHSH; CDR2 reads LQKENI. The CDR3 sequence is CASSSYPSTDTQYF.

The chain uses TRBV6-1 and TRBJ2-2; TCRdb's assignment of TRBD1 cannot be checked, as there is no DNA. CDR3 length equals 16 residues. Germline lookup yields CDR1 MNHNS and CDR2 SASEGT. This CDR3 is CASSAGTRITTGELFF.

V gene TRBV7-8 combines with J gene TRBJ2-5. Germline CDR1 reads SGHVS; CDR2 reads FQNEAQ. CDR3 length: 17 amino acids. The CDR3 is CASSFSVMAGRQETQYF. The variable domain in full, with the rest retrieved from reference TRBV7-8 and TRBJ2-5, is GAGVSQSPRYKVAKRGQDVALRCDPISGHVSLFWYQQALGQGPEFLTYFQNEAQLDKSGLPSDRFFAERPEGSVSTLKIQRTQQEDSAVYLCASSFSVMAGRQETQYFGPGTRLLVL.

The chain links TRBV5-1 to TRBJ2-7; TCRdb's D call, TRBD1, is unchecked because there is no DNA. This CDR3 is built from 15 residues. CDR1 and CDR2 (germline): SGHRS, YFSETQ. CDR3 region: CASGGQGSVPYEQYF.

The chain couples TRBV5-6 to TRBJ1-6. Germline-derived CDR1 and CDR2 are SGHDT and YYEEEE. CDR3 length: 13 amino acids. This CDR3 reads CASSLVQNSPLHF.

The chain combines TRBV12-3 or TRBV12-4 with TRBJ1-1; TCRdb returns TRBD1, unconfirmable since there is no DNA. The CDR3 is 15 residues long. This chain's CDR3 is CASSSTGTGGTEAFF.

The chain couples TRBV5-1 to TRBJ1-1; TCRdb's assignment of TRBD1 cannot be checked, as there is no DNA. Germline CDR1 reads SGHRS; CDR2 reads YFSETQ. The CDR3 runs 15 residues. CDR3 in amino acids: CASSLGTGVNTEAFF.

V and J are TRBV5-4 and TRBJ2-7; with no DNA, the TCRdb D assignment of TRBD1 cannot be verified. This CDR3 comprises 16 residues. Per germline, CDR1 SGHNT and CDR2 YYREEE (reference sequence). This CDR3 reads CASSEVGELGSYEQYF.

This chain joins TRBV9 and TRBJ2-1; TCRdb lists TRBD1, though no DNA is available to test this call. There are 17 residues in the CDR3. Germline assignment: CDR1 SGDLS and CDR2 YYNGEE. The chain's CDR3 is CASSQDRGLPRYNEQFF.

The chain links TRBV9 to TRBJ2-3. This CDR3 has 15 residues. The germline V gene encodes CDR1 SGDLS and CDR2 YYNGEE. CDR3: CASSVVGRTTDTQYF.

This chain joins TRBV12-3 or TRBV12-4 and TRBJ2-7; TCRdb's D gene call, TRBD1, goes unchecked for lack of DNA. The CDR3 is 14 amino acids. CDR3 protein: CASRLGQGGYEQYF.

The chain's CDR3 is CSAPTSGGRSYNEQFF. The V and J genes are TRBV20-1 and TRBJ2-1; the D call from TCRdb, TRBD2, cannot be confirmed without DNA. Germline V CDR1 and CDR2: DFQATT, SNEGSKA (reference sequence). The CDR3 runs 16 residues.

The chain employs TRBV5-1 and TRBJ1-1; TCRdb's D call of TRBD1 is untestable without DNA. There are 14 residues in the CDR3. CDR1 and CDR2 (germline): SGHRS, YFSETQ. CDR3 sequence: CASSLAPGYTEAFF.

This chain links TRBV5-1 with TRBJ2-7; the TCRdb D gene call, TRBD2, has no DNA to confirm it. The CDR3 contains 14 residues. Germline CDR1 is SGHRS and CDR2 is YFSETQ. CDR3 amino acids: CASSLDRGRNEQYF.

The V and J genes are TRBV20-1 and TRBJ2-1. Looked up from germline, CDR1 is DFQATT and CDR2 is SNEGSKA (reference sequence). The CDR3 has 14 amino acids. The CDR3 here is CSAREPGLHNEQFF.

This chain's CDR3 is CASSTGTATYNEQFF. The genes are TRBV7-2 and TRBJ2-1; the TRBD1 assignment by TCRdb is unverifiable without DNA. Per the germline V gene, CDR1 is SGHTA and CDR2 is FQGNSA. This CDR3 is 15 amino acids long.

Here the CDR3 reads CASSLVTVSSYNEQFF. The chain uses TRBV5-6 and TRBJ2-1; TCRdb gives TRBD1 as the D gene, but with no DNA this cannot be confirmed. The CDR3 extends over 16 amino acids. Per the germline V gene, CDR1 is SGHDT and CDR2 is YYEEEE.

This sequence joins TRBV6-5 and TRBJ1-3. The CDR3 has 12 residues. Looked up from germline, CDR1 is MNHEY and CDR2 is SVGAGI. CDR3 in amino acids: CASTGSGNTIYF.